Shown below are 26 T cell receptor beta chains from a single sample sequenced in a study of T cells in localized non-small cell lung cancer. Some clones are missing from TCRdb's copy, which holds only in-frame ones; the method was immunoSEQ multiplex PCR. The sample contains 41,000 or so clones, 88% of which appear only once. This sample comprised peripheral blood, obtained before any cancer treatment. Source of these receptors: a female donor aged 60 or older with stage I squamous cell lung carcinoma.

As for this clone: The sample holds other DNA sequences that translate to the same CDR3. CDR3 DNA: TGTGCCAGCAGCTTAGCGGGAGGCGAGGAGACCCAGTACTTC. Translating gives CASSLAGGEETQYF. The chain recombines TRBV7-9 with TRBJ2-5; D may be TRBD2 (6 bases). V lost 0 bases and J 5 bases, leaving 10 bases between the germline ends. The germline CDR1 and CDR2 sequences are SEHNR and FQNEAQ (reference sequence). The CDR3 is made up of 14 amino acids.

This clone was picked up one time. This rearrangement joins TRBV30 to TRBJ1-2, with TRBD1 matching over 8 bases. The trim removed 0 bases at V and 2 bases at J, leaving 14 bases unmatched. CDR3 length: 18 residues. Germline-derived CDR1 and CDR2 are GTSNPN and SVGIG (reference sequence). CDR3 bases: TGTGCCTGGAGTGTACTGGGACAGGTTCTCCCAGGGAACTATGGCTACACCTTC. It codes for CAWSVLGQVLPGNYGYTF.

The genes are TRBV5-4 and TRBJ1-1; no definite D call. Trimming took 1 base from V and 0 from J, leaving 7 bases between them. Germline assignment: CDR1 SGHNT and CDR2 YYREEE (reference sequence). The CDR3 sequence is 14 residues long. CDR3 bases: TGTGCCAGCAGCTTGTATGGAATGAACACTGAAGCTTTCTTT. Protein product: CASSLYGMNTEAFF.

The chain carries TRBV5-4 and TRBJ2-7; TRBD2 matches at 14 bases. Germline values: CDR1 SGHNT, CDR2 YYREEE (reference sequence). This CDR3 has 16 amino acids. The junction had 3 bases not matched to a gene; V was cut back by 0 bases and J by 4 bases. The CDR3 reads CASSLGLAGGWYEQYF. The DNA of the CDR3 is TGTGCCAGCAGCTTGGGACTAGCGGGAGGGTGGTACGAGCAGTACTTC.

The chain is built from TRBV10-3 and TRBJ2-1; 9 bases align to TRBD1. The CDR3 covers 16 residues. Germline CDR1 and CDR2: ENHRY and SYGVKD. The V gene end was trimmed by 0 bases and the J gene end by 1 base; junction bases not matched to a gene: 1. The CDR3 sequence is CAISESDRGSYNEQFF. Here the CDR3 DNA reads TGTGCCATCAGTGAGTCGGACAGGGGATCCTACAATGAGCAGTTCTTC.

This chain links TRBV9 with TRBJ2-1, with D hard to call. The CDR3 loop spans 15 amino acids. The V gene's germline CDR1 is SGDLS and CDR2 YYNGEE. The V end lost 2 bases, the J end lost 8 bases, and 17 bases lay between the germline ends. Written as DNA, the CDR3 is TGTGCCAGCAGCGTTCAACCAGGCTCGGTCTATGAGCAGTTCTTC. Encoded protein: CASSVQPGSVYEQFF. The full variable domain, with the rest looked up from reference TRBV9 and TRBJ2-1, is DSGVTQTPKHLITATGQRVTLRCSPRSGDLSVYWYQQSLDQGLQFLIQYYNGEERAKGNILERFSAQQFPDLHSELNLSSLELGDSALYFCASSVQPGSVYEQFFGPGTRLTVL.

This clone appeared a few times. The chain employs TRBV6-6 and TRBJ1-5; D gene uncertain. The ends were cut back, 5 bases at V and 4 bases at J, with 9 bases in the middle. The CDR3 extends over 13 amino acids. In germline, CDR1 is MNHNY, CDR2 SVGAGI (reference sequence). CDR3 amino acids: CASSVDSNQPQHF. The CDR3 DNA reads TGTGCCAGCAGTGTTGACTCGAATCAGCCCCAGCATTTT.

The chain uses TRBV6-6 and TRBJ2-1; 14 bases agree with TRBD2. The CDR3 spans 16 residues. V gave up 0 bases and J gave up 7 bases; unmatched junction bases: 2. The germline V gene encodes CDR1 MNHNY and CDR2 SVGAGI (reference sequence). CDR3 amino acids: CASSYSGLAGENEQFF. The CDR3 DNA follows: TGTGCCAGCAGTTACTCGGGACTAGCGGGAGAGAATGAGCAGTTCTTC.

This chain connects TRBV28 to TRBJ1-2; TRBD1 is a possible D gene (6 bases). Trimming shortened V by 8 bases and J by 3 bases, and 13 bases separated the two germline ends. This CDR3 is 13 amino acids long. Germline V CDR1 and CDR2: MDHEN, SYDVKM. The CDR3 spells CASGPRTDYGYTF. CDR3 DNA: TGTGCCAGCGGACCACGGACAGACTATGGCTACACCTTC.

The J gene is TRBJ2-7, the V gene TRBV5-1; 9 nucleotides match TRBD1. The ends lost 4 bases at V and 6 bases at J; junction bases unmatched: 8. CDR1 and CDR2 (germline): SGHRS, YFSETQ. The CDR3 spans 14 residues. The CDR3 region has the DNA TGCGCCAGCAGCCAGGGACAGGGAAAGGTCGAGCAGTACTTC. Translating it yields CASSQGQGKVEQYF.

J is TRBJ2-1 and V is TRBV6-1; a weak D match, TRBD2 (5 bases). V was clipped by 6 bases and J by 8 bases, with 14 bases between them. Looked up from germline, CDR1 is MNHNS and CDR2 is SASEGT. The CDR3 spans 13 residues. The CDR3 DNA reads TGTGCCAGCAGGGAGGCAGTCTTCGATGAGCAGTTCTTC. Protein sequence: CASREAVFDEQFF.

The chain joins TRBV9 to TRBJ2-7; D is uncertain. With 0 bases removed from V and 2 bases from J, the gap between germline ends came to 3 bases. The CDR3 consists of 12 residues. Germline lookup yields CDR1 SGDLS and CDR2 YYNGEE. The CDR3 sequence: CASSVDTYEQYF. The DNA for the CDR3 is TGTGCCAGCAGCGTAGACACCTACGAGCAGTACTTC.

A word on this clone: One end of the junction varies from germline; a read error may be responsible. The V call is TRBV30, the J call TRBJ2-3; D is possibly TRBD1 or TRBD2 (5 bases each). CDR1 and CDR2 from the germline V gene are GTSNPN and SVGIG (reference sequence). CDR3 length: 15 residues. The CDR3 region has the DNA TGTGCCTGGCGTGTGAATAGCGCCCCAGGGGATACGCAGTATTTT. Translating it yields CAWRVNSAPGDTQYF.

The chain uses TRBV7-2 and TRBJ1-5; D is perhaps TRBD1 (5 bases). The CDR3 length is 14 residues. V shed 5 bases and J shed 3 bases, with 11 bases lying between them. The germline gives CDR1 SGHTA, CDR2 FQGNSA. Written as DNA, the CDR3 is TGTGCCAGCAGCCCCCAGGGCCTCAATCAGCCCCAGCATTTT. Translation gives CASSPQGLNQPQHF.

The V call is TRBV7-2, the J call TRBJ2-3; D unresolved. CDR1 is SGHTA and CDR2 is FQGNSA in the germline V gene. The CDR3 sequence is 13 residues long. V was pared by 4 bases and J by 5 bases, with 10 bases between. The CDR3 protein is CASSSQERDTQYF. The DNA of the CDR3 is TGTGCCAGCAGCTCGCAGGAGCGAGATACGCAGTATTTT.

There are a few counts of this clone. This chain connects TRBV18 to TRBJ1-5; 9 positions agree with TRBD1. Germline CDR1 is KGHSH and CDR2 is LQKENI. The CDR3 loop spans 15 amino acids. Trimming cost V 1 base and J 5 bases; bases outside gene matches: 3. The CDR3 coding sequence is TGTGCCAGCTCACCACGGACAGGGGTGTATCAGCCCCAGCATTTT. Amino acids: CASSPRTGVYQPQHF.

The CDR3 here is CSVAAGSEQYF. The DNA of the CDR3 is TGCAGCGTTGCGGCGGGCAGCGAGCAGTACTTC. The chain has TRBV29-1 and TRBJ2-7; D might be TRBD2 (5 bases). The ends were cut back, 4 bases at V and 6 bases at J, with 10 bases in the middle. The germline V gene has CDR1 SQVTM and CDR2 ANQGSEA. The CDR3 loop spans 11 amino acids.

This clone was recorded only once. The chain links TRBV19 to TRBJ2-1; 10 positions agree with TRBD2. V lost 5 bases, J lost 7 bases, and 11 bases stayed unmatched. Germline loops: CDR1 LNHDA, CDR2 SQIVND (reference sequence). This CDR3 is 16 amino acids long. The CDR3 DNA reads TGTGCCAGTAGTCTAACTAGCGGGATTGTGCGAAATGAGCAGTTCTTC. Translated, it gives CASSLTSGIVRNEQFF.

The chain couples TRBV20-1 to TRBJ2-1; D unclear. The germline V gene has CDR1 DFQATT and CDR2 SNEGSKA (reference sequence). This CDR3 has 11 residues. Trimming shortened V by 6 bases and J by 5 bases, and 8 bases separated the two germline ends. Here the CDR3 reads CSAPLDNEQFF. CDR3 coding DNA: TGCAGTGCCCCCTTAGACAATGAGCAGTTCTTC.

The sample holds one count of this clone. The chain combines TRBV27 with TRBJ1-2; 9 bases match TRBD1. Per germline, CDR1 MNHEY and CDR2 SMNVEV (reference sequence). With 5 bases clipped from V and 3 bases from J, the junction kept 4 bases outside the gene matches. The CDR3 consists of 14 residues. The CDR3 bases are TGTGCCAGCAGTATCCGGGACAGGGACTATGGCTACACCTTC. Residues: CASSIRDRDYGYTF.

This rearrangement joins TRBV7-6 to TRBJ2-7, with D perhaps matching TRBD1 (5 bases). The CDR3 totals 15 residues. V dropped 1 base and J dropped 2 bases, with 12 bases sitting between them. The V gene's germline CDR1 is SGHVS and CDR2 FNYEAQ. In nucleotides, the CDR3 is TGTGCCAGCAGCTTAGGAGGAGACAGAGCCTACGAGCAGTACTTC. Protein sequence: CASSLGGDRAYEQYF.

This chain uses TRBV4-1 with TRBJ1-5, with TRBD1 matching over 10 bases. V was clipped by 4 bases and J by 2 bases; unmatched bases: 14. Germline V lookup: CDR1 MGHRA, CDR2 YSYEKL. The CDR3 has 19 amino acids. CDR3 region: CASSPYSGTGTGGNQPQHF. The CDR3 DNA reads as TGCGCCAGCAGCCCTTACTCCGGGACAGGGACAGGGGGCAATCAGCCCCAGCATTTT.

The CDR3 DNA follows: TGTGCCAGCAGCGTGGGACAGGGTGTTAGCAATGAGCAGTTCTTC. As protein: CASSVGQGVSNEQFF. This sequence joins TRBV9 and TRBJ2-1, with TRBD1 matching over 9 bases. The CDR3 is 15 amino acids. V shed 2 bases and J 6 bases; nucleotides not matched to a gene: 6. In germline, CDR1 is SGDLS, CDR2 YYNGEE.

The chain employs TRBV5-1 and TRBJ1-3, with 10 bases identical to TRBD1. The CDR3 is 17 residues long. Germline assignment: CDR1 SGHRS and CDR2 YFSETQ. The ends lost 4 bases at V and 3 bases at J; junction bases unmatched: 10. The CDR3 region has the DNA TGCGCCAGCAGCATCCGGACAGGGGGGATGGATGGAAACACCATATATTTT. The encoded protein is CASSIRTGGMDGNTIYF.

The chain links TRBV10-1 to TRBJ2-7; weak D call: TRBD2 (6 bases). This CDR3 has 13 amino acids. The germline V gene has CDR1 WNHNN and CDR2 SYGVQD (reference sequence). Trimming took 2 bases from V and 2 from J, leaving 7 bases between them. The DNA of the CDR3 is TGCGCCAGCAGTGAGGGACTAACCTACGAGCAGTACTTC. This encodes CASSEGLTYEQYF.

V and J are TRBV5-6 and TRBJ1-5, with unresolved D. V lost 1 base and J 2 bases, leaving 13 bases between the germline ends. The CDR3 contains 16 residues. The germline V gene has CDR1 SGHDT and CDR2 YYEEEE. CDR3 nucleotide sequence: TGTGCCAGCAGCTTGTCCCTAGGGCCCGGCAATCAGCCCCAGCATTTT. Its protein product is CASSLSLGPGNQPQHF.